A single sample is the source of the 21 T cell receptor beta chains below, sequenced in a study of blood T cells in healthy people across ages. Sample-barcoded 5' priming and a J-beta primer mix drove a second PCR of roughly 6 to 12 cycles. Via MiXCR, TCRdb re-called the 5' RACE reads, giving one row per CDR3 protein. The sample contains roughly 700,000 distinct CDR3 sequences, over 45% of which appear only once. What was sequenced was blood. All receptors come from a woman aged 55-69 years in good health.

The CDR3 DNA reads TGTGCCAGTAATAGCTCCCCGGGGAAGGGGGAGCAGTACTTC. This translates into CASNSSPGKGEQYF. V usage is TRBV19 and J usage is TRBJ2-4; possible D gene TRBD1, 6 bases. CDR3 length equals 14 residues. Trimming removed 7 bases at V and 13 bases at J, with 23 bases between. Germline loops: CDR1 LNHDA, CDR2 SQIVND (reference sequence).

Note on this clonotype: The junction departs from germline at one end; a sequencing error may be responsible. This chain joins TRBV7-9 and TRBJ1-2; 7 bases are a match to TRBD1. This CDR3 spans 14 amino acids. The germline V gene encodes CDR1 SEHNR and CDR2 FQNEAQ (reference sequence). The CDR3 DNA reads TGTACCAGCAGCTTACTGACAGGGACGGATGGCTACACCTTC. It yields the protein CTSSLLTGTDGYTF.

The chain uses TRBV6-6 and TRBJ1-2; D unresolved. The ends were cut back, 7 bases at V and 2 bases at J, with 5 bases in the middle. Germline CDR1 MNHNY, CDR2 SVGAGI (reference sequence). The CDR3 loop spans 11 amino acids. Here the CDR3 DNA reads TGTGCCAGCACAGAGAACTATGGCTACACCTTC. This sequence encodes CASTENYGYTF.

This clonotype occurred a few times. This chain joins TRBV6-5 and TRBJ1-1, with D perhaps matching TRBD1 (5 bases). Trimming cost V 2 bases and J 7 bases, with 5 bases left between them. Looked up from germline, CDR1 is MNHEY and CDR2 is SVGAGI. This CDR3 has 11 residues. The CDR3: CASSYGGEAFF. The CDR3 nucleotides read TGTGCCAGCAGTTACGGGGGTGAAGCTTTCTTT.

The chain carries TRBV5-1 and TRBJ2-2; D might be TRBD1 (5 bases). The CDR3 sequence is 16 residues long. CDR1 is SGHRS and CDR2 is YFSETQ in the germline V gene. V lost 0 bases, J lost 4 bases, and 13 bases lay in between. Here the CDR3 DNA reads TGCGCCAGCAGCTTGGAGGCAGGGATTTTCACCGGGGAGCTGTTTTTT. This gives the protein CASSLEAGIFTGELFF.

The CDR3 loop is CSVLDRGARNNEQYF. The CDR3 nucleotides read TGCAGTGTTCTAGATCGGGGGGCGAGGAACAATGAGCAGTACTTC. The chain has TRBV20-1 and TRBJ2-5, with D possibly TRBD2 on 7 matching bases. Deletions cut 7 bases from V and 11 bases from J, with 29 bases between. This CDR3 comprises 15 residues. The V gene's germline CDR1 is DFQATT and CDR2 SNEGSKA (reference sequence).

This clonotype was detected many times. The rearrangement uses TRBV4-3 and TRBJ2-7; 9 bases map to TRBD1. This CDR3 is built from 15 residues. V shed 1 base and J 4 bases; nucleotides not matched to a gene: 5. Looked up from germline, CDR1 is LGHNA and CDR2 is YSLEER. The CDR3 is CASSQGTGDAYEQYF. Written as DNA, the CDR3 is TGCGCCAGCAGCCAAGGGACAGGGGACGCGTACGAGCAGTACTTC.

This clonotype appeared a few times. The chain employs TRBV9 and TRBJ2-1, with D uncertain. The V end was cut by 0 bases, the J end by 7 bases, with 11 bases between. Germline-derived CDR1 and CDR2 are SGDLS and YYNGEE. CDR3 length: 14 residues. The CDR3 loop is CASSVVALPNEQFF. CDR3 bases: TGTGCCAGCAGCGTAGTGGCCCTCCCGAATGAGCAGTTCTTC.

Remarks on this clonotype: With a much larger clone just one base away, this may be a read error. The J gene is TRBJ2-3, the V gene TRBV20-1; 9 positions agree with TRBD2. V lost 5 bases to trimming and J lost 4 bases; unmatched junction nucleotides: 13. The CDR3 contains 16 residues. Germline-derived CDR1 and CDR2 are DFQATT and SNEGSKA (reference sequence). The CDR3 sequence is CSASNPTSGDADTQYF. CDR3 coding DNA: TGCAGTGCTTCTAACCCGACTAGCGGAGACGCAGATACGCAGTATTTT.

V is TRBV6-1 and J is TRBJ2-3, with a weak D call TRBD2 (6 bases). The CDR3 is 14 amino acids. The V end lost 7 bases, the J end lost 2 bases, and 13 bases lay between the germline ends. CDR1 and CDR2 from the germline V gene are MNHNS and SASEGT. CDR3 protein: CASKLGLPTDTQYF. CDR3 coding DNA: TGTGCCAGCAAACTCGGACTACCCACAGATACGCAGTATTTT.

The chain employs TRBV21-1 and TRBJ2-5; the D call in the table, TRBD2, was not verified against the DNA. TRBV21-1 is marked as a pseudogene. CDR3 length equals 18 residues. CDR3 in DNA: TGTGCCAGCAGCCCATACCCAATGAAGACTAGCGGGACCGAGACCCAGTACTTC. Protein sequence: CASSPYPMKTSGTETQYF.

The chain uses TRBV20-1 and TRBJ2-1; D might be TRBD1 (6 bases). V was shortened by 6 bases and J by 9 bases, with 21 bases between the two germline ends. The CDR3 is 14 residues long. Germline V CDR1 and CDR2: DFQATT, SNEGSKA (reference sequence). The CDR3 region is CSAPTGLYRSEQFF. In DNA, the CDR3 is TGCAGTGCACCTACAGGGCTCTACCGGAGTGAGCAGTTCTTC.

In this sample, this clonotype turned up a few times. The chain has TRBV6-2 or TRBV6-3 and TRBJ2-5; maybe TRBD2 (5 bases). This CDR3 region has 11 residues. The V end was cut by 7 bases, the J end by 4 bases, with 7 bases between. Germline lookup yields CDR1 MNHEY and CDR2 SVGEGT. DNA for the CDR3: TGTGCCAGCACCGAGGGAGAGACCCAGTACTTC. It translates to CASTEGETQYF.

The rearrangement uses TRBV28 and TRBJ1-4; 8 bases match TRBD1. Germline CDR1 is MDHEN and CDR2 is SYDVKM. The J segment lost 10 bases and the V segment lost 6 bases, leaving 10 bases of the junction unmatched. The CDR3 is made up of 14 amino acids. The CDR3 reads CASSLTGGPGKLFF. Here the CDR3 DNA reads TGTGCCAGCAGCCTTACAGGGGGTCCTGGAAAACTGTTTTTT. Using reference TRBV28 and TRBJ1-4 for the parts outside the CDR3, the full variable domain is DVKVTQSSRYLVKRTGEKVFLECVQDMDHENMFWYRQDPGLGLRLIYFSYDVKMKEKGDIPEGYSVSREKKERFSLILESASTNQTSMYLCASSLTGGPGKLFFGSGTQLSVL.

The chain has TRBV2 and TRBJ2-7; D gene unclear. Germline CDR1 is SNHLY and CDR2 is FYNNEI. This CDR3 has 13 residues. Trimming stripped 0 bases from V and 3 bases from J, with 6 bases between. The CDR3 nucleotides are TGTGCCAGCAGTGAAGCGACCTACTACGAGCAGTACTTC. This sequence encodes CASSEATYYEQYF.

This clonotype came up a few times. V gene TRBV7-2 combines with J gene TRBJ2-7, with 11 bases matching TRBD2. V shed 5 bases, J shed 1 base, and the junction held 16 bases outside the gene matches. The CDR3 has 19 residues. Germline V lookup: CDR1 SGHTA, CDR2 FQGNSA. The CDR3 sequence is CASSPSYGLLAGVSYEQYF. The CDR3 DNA sequence: TGTGCCAGCAGCCCCTCATACGGGCTACTAGCGGGAGTATCCTACGAGCAGTACTTC.

V and J are TRBV20-1 and TRBJ1-4; a possible D gene is TRBD1 (5 bases). This CDR3 is 13 amino acids long. Trimming removed 2 bases at V and 5 bases at J, with 9 bases between. CDR1 and CDR2 from the germline V gene are DFQATT and SNEGSKA (reference sequence). The CDR3 loop is CSARPRVNEKLFF. As DNA, the CDR3 is TGCAGTGCTAGACCCAGGGTGAATGAAAAACTGTTTTTT.

V gene TRBV4-3 combines with J gene TRBJ1-3; the D is unclear. Trimming took 0 bases from V and 0 from J, leaving 12 bases between them. Per the germline V gene, CDR1 is LGHNA and CDR2 is YSLEER. The length of the CDR3 is 17 residues. The CDR3 nucleotides are TGCGCCAGCAGCCAAGATGGGTTATCTTACTCTGGAAACACCATATATTTT. Translation gives CASSQDGLSYSGNTIYF.

The chain joins TRBV20-1 to TRBJ2-1, with 8 bases identical to TRBD2. The junction had 12 bases not matched to a gene; V was cut back by 3 bases and J by 2 bases. Germline V lookup: CDR1 DFQATT, CDR2 SNEGSKA (reference sequence). This CDR3 comprises 17 residues. The CDR3 sequence: CSARGPGLGSAYNEQFF. The CDR3 DNA sequence: TGCAGTGCTAGGGGGCCGGGACTAGGTTCAGCCTACAATGAGCAGTTCTTC.

V is TRBV30 and J is TRBJ1-1; maybe TRBD1 (6 bases). The CDR3 is made up of 11 amino acids. Per germline, CDR1 GTSNPN and CDR2 SVGIG (reference sequence). Trimming pared 4 bases from V and 9 bases from J, leaving 12 bases between. The CDR3 loop is CAWTPRGQAFF. For the CDR3, the DNA is TGTGCCTGGACCCCCCGGGGGCAAGCTTTCTTT.

This clonotype was observed a few times. The chain couples TRBV14 to TRBJ2-7, with 8 nucleotides matching TRBD2. CDR3 length equals 14 residues. V shed 9 bases, J shed 2 bases, and the junction held 9 bases outside the gene matches. Germline CDR1 and CDR2: SGHDN and FVKESK. Here the CDR3 DNA reads TGTGCCAGTCACCCTAGCGGGCGAACCTACGAGCAGTACTTC. As protein: CASHPSGRTYEQYF.